This TCR beta chain stems from a study of cytomegalovirus exposure and HLA in healthy donors. On this clone itself: Its antigen is still unknown.

Whole-study results and caveats: Later analysis suggested links between common viral pathogens and several top significant clusters. Some 150 TCR beta chains were listed as cytomegalovirus-associated. A later examination showed that TCR association rates differed by HLA locus, with DRB1 most and HLA-C fewest.

The V gene's germline CDR1 is SGHNT and CDR2 YYREEE (reference sequence). V was shortened by 4 bases and J by 5 bases, with 11 bases between the two germline ends. The CDR3 has 13 residues. PCR used 60 Vbeta primers and 13 Jbeta primers. Measured with immunoSEQ multiplex PCR; TCRdb has only the in-frame clones, and not every one. This sample has approximately 150,000 clones, with 80% found just once. The TCR comes from a man aged 25-45 years in good health and CMV-seronegative. Sequences were obtained from PBMCs. The genes are TRBV5-4 and TRBJ2-3; D call uncertain. The CDR3 DNA is TGTGCCAGCAGCCGATCCCCTAAAGATACGCAGTATTTT. Its protein is CASSRSPKDTQYF.